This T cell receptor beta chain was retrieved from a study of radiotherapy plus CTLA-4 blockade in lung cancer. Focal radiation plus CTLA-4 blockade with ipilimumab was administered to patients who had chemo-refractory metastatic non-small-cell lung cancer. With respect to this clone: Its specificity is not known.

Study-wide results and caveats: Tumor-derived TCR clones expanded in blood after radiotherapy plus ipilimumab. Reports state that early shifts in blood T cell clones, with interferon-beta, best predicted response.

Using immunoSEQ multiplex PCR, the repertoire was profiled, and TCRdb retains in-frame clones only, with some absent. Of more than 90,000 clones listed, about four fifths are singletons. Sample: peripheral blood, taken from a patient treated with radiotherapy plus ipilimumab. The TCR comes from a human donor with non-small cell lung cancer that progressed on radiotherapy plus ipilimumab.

The CDR3 spells CSVGTGGNDLYGYTF. Here the CDR3 DNA reads TGCAGCGTGGGGACAGGGGGCAACGACCTCTATGGCTACACCTTC. The chain carries TRBV29-1 and TRBJ1-2, with 12 bases matching TRBD1. V was clipped by 6 bases and J by 4 bases; unmatched bases: 9. The V gene's germline CDR1 is SQVTM and CDR2 ANQGSEA. CDR3 size: 15 residues.